What follows describes a single T cell receptor beta chain. Its target antigen remains unknown. There are no base qualities to consult, and no much larger clone falls within one base. These data are taken from a study of cytomegalovirus exposure and HLA in healthy donors (dated 2017 in TCRdb). General notes on the study: According to a later analysis, one platform produced both the roughly 130 validation repertoires and the approximately 670 repertoires of the first cohort. The study aimed to test whether cataloging public T cell receptors could reveal signatures of past pathogen exposure. Along with the 666-subject first cohort, a separate validation cohort of over a hundred different subjects was used. To predict cytomegalovirus infection status, the study brought together high-throughput TCR immunosequencing, statistical association of individual TCRs with disease status, and machine learning. Study-level results and caveats: The study listed approximately 150 TCR beta chains as associated with cytomegalovirus. Three of the identified cytomegalovirus-associated TCR beta chains were confirmed in vitro to be specific for cytomegalovirus antigens. Cytomegalovirus status was reported to be diagnosed by the classifier with high specificity and sensitivity in both the original and validation cohorts. All 120 or so repertoires were used to score co-occurrence in the validation cohort in a later analysis, because that analysis had no HLA typing for the cohort. Of the cluster scores, about 94% were above 0 in a later analysis, which found that TCRs clustered in the first cohort also tended to co-occur in the 120 or so validation repertoires. The authors suggested that the approach could potentially be generalized to other disease states and immunological phenotypes. Most TCR sequences were observed very rarely across donors, whereas some public TCRs were present in many individuals.

Library generation was performed with the immunoSEQ multiplex PCR assay. Concerning the study's data processing: A statistical classification framework was built for diagnosing cytomegalovirus status from the catalog of TCR beta chain sequences. This immuneACCESS table, as held by TCRdb, lists in-frame sequences with V and J called but not all clones. Of the missing ones, under half trace to an unresolved V gene in checked studies; the others have no known cause. V and J calls plus clone size are reproduced from that table; the DNA served to infer D and trimming. The sample contains approximately 160,000 clones, roughly 90% of them found a single time. Of the sample, around 2.1% falls within the top ten clones. The donors belonged to the validation cohort of about 110 subjects, which was separate from the approximately 610-subject first cohort. The CDR3 runs 14 residues from the cysteine to the phenylalanine. The only DNA kept is the CDR3, 42 bases in frame from the first base. V sheds 4 bases and J sheds 4 bases, leaving 13 bases between their ends. Based on the germline V gene, the CDR1 and CDR2 sequences are MNHEY and SVGAGI.

This clonotype was obtained from a woman between 18 and 29 years old in good health and CMV-seronegative. Sequenced material: PBMCs. The chain was built from TRBV6-5 and TRBJ1-2; no D gene call is confident. The nucleotide sequence reads as follows: TGTGCCAGCAGTTCGTATTACGGGAGCTATGGCTACACCTTC. Its protein is CASSSYYGSYGYTF.